This TCR beta chain comes out of a study of post-analysis software for immune sequencing data. Study-level background: In terms of disease course, relapsing-remitting, secondary progressive and progressive-relapsing multiple sclerosis were included. Study results and caveats: Several TRBV segments were more frequent in patients than controls; TRBV5-6, TRBV5-1 and TRBV20-1 belonged to this group. Under F measure analysis, samples from one preparation batch co-clustered strongly.

This CDR3 region has 14 residues. Germline V CDR1 and CDR2: LGHNT, FRNRAP. V was pared by 7 bases and J by 5 bases, with 9 bases of the junction left unmatched. TCR beta libraries were prepared from cDNA with unique molecular identifiers. cDNA molecules numbering roughly 500,000 came from approximately 0.91 to 9.4 million T cells. Using its own MiXCR run on the PCR reads, TCRdb lists one record per CDR3 protein. The sample holds 650,000 to 850,000 distinct CDR3 sequences, about 50% seen once. This clonotype showed up just a few times. The target antigen is unknown. The gene calls are TRBV12-5 and TRBJ2-7; 9 bases align to TRBD1. The sample taken for sequencing was blood. This TCR was sampled from a girl aged 10-17 years with multiple sclerosis. The CDR3 DNA sequence: TGTGCTAGTGCCCCCGACAGGGGGGTCCACGAGCAGTACTTC. The encoded protein is CASAPDRGVHEQYF. The variable domain in full, with the rest retrieved from reference TRBV12-5 and TRBJ2-7, is DARVTQTPRHKVTEMGQEVTMRCQPILGHNTVFWYRQTMMQGLELLAYFRNRAPLDDSGMPKDRFSAEMPDATLATLKIQPSEPRDSAVYFCASAPDRGVHEQYFGPGTRLTVT.